The 18 T cell receptor beta chains reported below all come from one sample, sequenced in a study of patients and donors after allogeneic stem cell transplantation (dated by TCRdb to about 2020). Library preparation was by RT-PCR. The sequencing machine was a NextSeq 550. TCRdb reprocessed the public reads (quality trimming at Q25 with fastp, clone calling with MiXCR) and kept in-frame beta chains. Records with the same CDR3 protein are collapsed into one entry carrying the most frequent genes and DNA. Present in this sample are under 200,000 distinct CDR3 sequences, 30% of which were seen just once. Clones ranked in the top ten supply roughly 3% of the sample. The source material was blood, either unsorted or a sorted T cell fraction (not recorded which). Receptor source: a human donor who was either an allogeneic HSCT recipient or a stem cell or donor lymphocyte infusion donor (not recorded which). It is not recorded whose cells these are; they may come from a transplant donor.

The chain joins TRBV28 to TRBJ1-1; 10 bases map to TRBD1. With V trimmed by 11 bases and J by 5 bases, 8 bases remained unmatched. This CDR3 contains 13 residues. Germline V gene sequence: CDR1 MDHEN, CDR2 SYDVKM. CDR3 in DNA: TGTGCCGGCTCCCCGGGACAGGGGACTGAAGCTTTCTTT. Its translation: CAGSPGQGTEAFF.

The V gene is TRBV4-1, the J gene TRBJ2-2, with 9 bases that match TRBD1. J was trimmed by 6 bases and V by 4 bases; bases with no gene match: 3. CDR3 length equals 14 residues. The V gene's germline CDR1 is MGHRA and CDR2 YSYEKL. CDR3 loop: CASSRQGEAGELFF. The CDR3 bases are TGCGCCAGCAGCCGACAGGGGGAGGCCGGGGAGCTGTTTTTT.

At least ten counts were recorded for this clonotype. The CDR3 spells CASSPRLVPDTQYF. CDR3 nucleotides: TGCGCCAGCAGCCCTCGACTAGTTCCAGATACGCAGTATTTT. The V gene is TRBV5-1, the J gene TRBJ2-3; tentative D call: TRBD2 (6 bases). Germline values: CDR1 SGHRS, CDR2 YFSETQ. Trimming took off 4 bases at V and 4 bases at J, with 13 bases between the two ends. This CDR3 has 14 residues.

The J gene is TRBJ1-5, the V gene TRBV7-2; D is perhaps TRBD1 (6 bases). The CDR3 spans 16 residues. In germline, CDR1 is SGHTA, CDR2 FQGNSA. Trimming pared 5 bases from V and 2 bases from J, leaving 16 bases between. CDR3 amino acids: CASSPLGGWGNQPQHF. CDR3 nucleotides: TGTGCCAGCAGCCCTCTAGGGGGGTGGGGCAATCAGCCCCAGCATTTT. Full variable domain (missing parts from reference TRBV7-2 and TRBJ1-5): GAGVSQSPSNKVTEKGKDVELRCDPISGHTALYWYRQSLGQGLEFLIYFQGNSAPDKSGLPSDRFSAERTGGSVSTLTIQRTQQEDSAVYLCASSPLGGWGNQPQHFGDGTRLSIL.

This clonotype has only a few counts. The chain couples TRBV6-5 to TRBJ1-4, with D possibly matching TRBD1 (5 bases). Trimming stripped 5 bases from V and 8 bases from J, with 9 bases between. This CDR3 region has 12 residues. Germline V gives CDR1 MNHEY, CDR2 SVGAGI. The DNA of the CDR3 is TGTGCCAGCAGTCCGGACAAGGAAAAACTGTTTTTT. Translating gives CASSPDKEKLFF.

This clonotype was observed a few times. The chain is built from TRBV6-5 and TRBJ2-1; 7 bases map to TRBD1. The CDR3 is made up of 15 amino acids. The germline CDR1 and CDR2 sequences are MNHEY and SVGAGI. The ends lost 2 bases at V and 5 bases at J; junction bases unmatched: 6. The CDR3 nucleotides read TGTGCCAGCAGTTACCTACAGGGGTTGGACAATGAGCAGTTCTTC. Encoded protein: CASSYLQGLDNEQFF.

The chain combines TRBV7-9 with TRBJ2-2; 12 bases agree with TRBD2. Germline V CDR1 and CDR2: SEHNR, FQNEAQ (reference sequence). V lost 3 bases, J lost 6 bases, and 5 bases stayed unmatched. The CDR3 is 16 amino acids. The CDR3 sequence is CASSLILAGGPGELFF. DNA of the CDR3: TGTGCCAGCAGCTTGATACTAGCGGGAGGTCCCGGGGAGCTGTTTTTT.

The chain has TRBV4-3 and TRBJ2-7; the D gene could be TRBD1 or TRBD2 (6 bases each). Germline values: CDR1 LGHNA, CDR2 YSLEER. The CDR3 loop spans 16 amino acids. Trimming left V 0 bases short and J 6 bases short, with 18 bases between. CDR3 in DNA: TGCGCCAGCAGCCAAGAGTGGCAGATGGGGGGCCGCGAGCAGTACTTC. Amino acid sequence: CASSQEWQMGGREQYF.

The V gene is TRBV4-3, the J gene TRBJ1-2, with 8 positions matching TRBD1. V gave up 5 bases and J gave up 2 bases; unmatched junction bases: 7. The length of the CDR3 is 15 residues. Germline-derived CDR1 and CDR2 are LGHNA and YSLEER. The CDR3 spells CASSEYRGGNYGYTF. In DNA form, the CDR3 reads TGCGCCAGCAGCGAATACAGGGGGGGGAACTATGGCTACACCTTC.

V and J are TRBV11-2 and TRBJ1-2; TRBD1 matches at 9 bases. Germline V gene sequence: CDR1 SGHAT, CDR2 FQNNGV. The CDR3 is made up of 14 amino acids. The trim removed 4 bases at V and 7 bases at J, leaving 7 bases unmatched. The CDR3 DNA reads as TGTGCCAGCAGCTCCCTTCGACAGGGGGGTGGCTACACCTTC. Residues: CASSSLRQGGGYTF.

CDR3 nucleotide sequence: TGTGCCAGCAGCCAATGGTACAACCAAGAGACCCAGTACTTC. Amino acid sequence: CASSQWYNQETQYF. This chain joins TRBV16 and TRBJ2-5; D unclear. The CDR3 contains 14 residues. Trimming took off 1 base at V and 0 bases at J, with 6 bases between the two ends. Germline V gives CDR1 KGHSY, CDR2 FQNENV.

The chain links TRBV10-3 to TRBJ2-1; TRBD2 might be the D (6 bases). Germline values: CDR1 ENHRY, CDR2 SYGVKD. The CDR3 sequence is 13 residues long. V lost 11 bases, J lost 7 bases, and 18 bases lay in between. The CDR3 region has the DNA TGTGCCCCCGTTGAACTAGCAGGGAATGAGCAGTTCTTC. Protein sequence: CAPVELAGNEQFF.

This clonotype appeared a few times. The rearrangement uses TRBV15 and TRBJ1-1; tentative D call: TRBD1 (6 bases). Trimming left V 11 bases short and J 5 bases short, with 18 bases between. This CDR3 has 13 residues. CDR1 and CDR2 (germline): LNHNV, YYDKDF (reference sequence). The CDR3 DNA follows: TGTGCCTCGAGCCGGGGGGACAAAACTGAAGCTTTCTTT. As protein: CASSRGDKTEAFF.

The J gene is TRBJ2-7, the V gene TRBV20-1, with 10 bases matching TRBD2. This CDR3 has 14 residues. The trim removed 0 bases at V and 3 bases at J, leaving 2 bases unmatched. CDR1 DFQATT and CDR2 SNEGSKA come from the germline V gene (reference sequence). CDR3 DNA: TGCAGTGCTAGAGATTTAGCGGGAGGCTACGAGCAGTACTTC. It is translated as CSARDLAGGYEQYF.

V gene TRBV5-8 combines with J gene TRBJ2-7; D is ambiguous. CDR3 length: 15 residues. V shed 0 bases and J shed 3 bases, with 13 bases lying between them. Germline V gives CDR1 SGHTS, CDR2 YDEGEE. CDR3 residues: CASSLGQVKGYEQYF. The CDR3 DNA reads as TGTGCCAGCAGCTTGGGGCAGGTAAAGGGCTACGAGCAGTACTTC.

This sequence joins TRBV7-6 and TRBJ1-1; D is possibly TRBD1 (5 bases). The CDR3 is 14 amino acids. Trimming pared 0 bases from V and 4 bases from J, leaving 9 bases between. Germline V CDR1 and CDR2: SGHVS, FNYEAQ. Here the CDR3 reads CASSLALRGTEAFF. The CDR3 DNA reads as TGTGCCAGCAGCTTAGCGCTGAGGGGCACTGAAGCTTTCTTT. The full variable domain, rest sourced from reference TRBV7-6 and TRBJ1-1, is GAGVSQSPRYKVTKRGQDVALRCDPISGHVSLYWYRQALGQGPEFLTYFNYEAQQDKSGLPNDRFSAERPEGSISTLTIQRTEQRDSAMYRCASSLALRGTEAFFGQGTRLTVV.

The CDR3 nucleotides read TGCGCCAGCAGCCAAGAAAGCGGCGAGTCCTACGAGCAGTACTTC. Protein: CASSQESGESYEQYF. This chain connects TRBV4-3 to TRBJ2-7, with D possibly being TRBD2 (5 bases). Germline CDR1 reads LGHNA; CDR2 reads YSLEER. This CDR3 region has 15 residues. The V end was cut by 0 bases, the J end by 1 base, with 10 bases between.

A few counts support this clonotype. The chain is built from TRBV5-1 and TRBJ2-5; TRBD2 agrees at 7 bases. Germline CDR1 is SGHRS and CDR2 is YFSETQ. The CDR3 loop spans 17 amino acids. The J segment lost 6 bases and the V segment lost 0 bases, leaving 14 bases of the junction unmatched. The CDR3 spells CASSLAFSGLGMKTQYF. As DNA, the CDR3 is TGCGCCAGCAGCTTGGCCTTTTCCGGACTAGGTATGAAGACCCAGTACTTC. The full variable domain, with the rest looked up from reference TRBV5-1 and TRBJ2-5, is KAGVTQTPRYLIKTRGQQVTLSCSPISGHRSVSWYQQTPGQGLQFLFEYFSETQRNKGNFPGRFSGRQFSNSRSEMNVSTLELGDSALYLCASSLAFSGLGMKTQYFGPGTRLLVL.